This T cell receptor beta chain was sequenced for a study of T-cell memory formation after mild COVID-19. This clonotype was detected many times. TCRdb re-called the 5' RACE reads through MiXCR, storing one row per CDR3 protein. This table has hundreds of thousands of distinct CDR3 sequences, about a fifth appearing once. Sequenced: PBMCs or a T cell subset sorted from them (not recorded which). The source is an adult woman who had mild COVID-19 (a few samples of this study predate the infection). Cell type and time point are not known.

The CDR3 sequence is CATSGQGSRQPQHF. Written as DNA, the CDR3 is TGTGCCACCAGCGGTCAGGGTTCTAGGCAGCCCCAGCATTTT. This chain links TRBV15 with TRBJ1-5; D may be TRBD1 (5 bases). The CDR3 spans 14 residues. The germline V and J ends were trimmed by 5 bases and 7 bases, with 15 bases remaining between them. Germline V gene lookup returns CDR1 LNHNV and CDR2 YYDKDF (reference sequence).